The TCR beta chain described here comes from a study of tumor-infiltrating lymphocytes in primary liver carcinoma. Overall study results and limits: Tumor-adjacent and tumor-blood pairs shared less of their repertoires than tumor region pairs shared. Presence in all five tumor regions was observed for only about 7-25% of top clones.

The template, 500 ng total RNA, yielded TCR beta cDNA made with a constant-region primer. ARM-PCR was slightly modified, and three nested multiplex PCR rounds with it gave rise to the TCR beta libraries. The opening two PCR rounds, around 9 cycles each, paired TRBV1-TRBV30 forward primers with a C-beta reverse primer. One entry per CDR3 protein, called by TCRdb with MiXCR from the multiplex PCR reads. The sample includes tens of thousands of distinct CDR3 sequences, about 73% of them seen just once. The CDR3 has 15 amino acids. The germline gives CDR1 LNHNV, CDR2 YYDKDF (reference sequence). In regard to this clonotype: Its target is not known. Germline and junction disagree at one end, which may indicate a read error.

The approximately 17-34 mg bulk tissue piece was not sorted before simultaneous RNA and DNA extraction. Patients underwent resection of primary liver carcinoma. This chain uses TRBV15 with TRBJ2-5; TRBD1 matches 10 bases. This receptor was obtained from a man between 40 and 49 years old with primary liver carcinoma and hepatitis B virus infection. Sample: liver tumor tissue from sampling region 3. Subset indicated: tumor region T3, left-lateral pole. The CDR3 DNA sequence: TGTGCCACCAGCAACCGGACAGGGGGTGAAGAAACCCAGTACTTC. Translated: CATSNRTGGEETQYF.